A selection of T cell receptor beta chains follows, all from one sample in a study of shared clonotypes between healthy human individuals. Libraries were prepared by immunoSEQ multiplex PCR; TCRdb keeps only in-frame clonotypes and omits some of them. The sample carries 1.6 million or so clones, just under 99% recorded once. Sequencing was done on a sample of naive CD4+ T cells sorted from blood. These receptors were obtained from a young man in good health. CDR3s include the opening cysteine and the closing phenylalanine or tryptophan. The D gene is left open where the match is weak. Size tells how often a clone was seen (once, few, many) or the class of an expanded clone, and some rows leave it out.

clone size	D gene	J gene	V gene	CDR3 protein	CDR3 DNA
NA	TRBD2	TRBJ2-7	TRBV11-2	CASSSHIVAGDEQYF	TGTGCCAGCAGCTCCCATATAGTAGCGGGAGACGAGCAGTACTTC
NA	TRBD1	TRBJ2-3	TRBV11-2	CASSLDRGTDTQYF	TGTGCCAGCAGCCTCGACAGGGGGACAGATACGCAGTATTTT
NA	NA	TRBJ1-5	TRBV19	CASSIWAPNQPQHF	TGTGCCAGTAGTATATGGGCCCCCAATCAGCCCCAGCATTTT
NA	NA	TRBJ2-7	TRBV18	CASSPGVGENYEQYF	TGTGCCAGCTCACCTGGTGTAGGGGAGAACTACGAGCAGTACTTC
NA	TRBD1	TRBJ2-3	TRBV5-1	CASSFVGQGADTQYF	TGCGCCAGCAGCTTTGTCGGACAGGGTGCAGATACGCAGTATTTT
NA	TRBD2	TRBJ2-7	TRBV6-5	CASRFGLAGSDYF	TGTGCCTCCAGATTCGGGCTAGCGGGGAGCGACTACTTC
NA	NA	TRBJ2-7	TRBV25-1	CASSDPGAYEQYF	TGTGCCAGCAGTGACCCTGGGGCCTACGAGCAGTACTTC
NA	NA	TRBJ2-4	TRBV19	CASRRERGKNIQYF	TGTGCCAGTAGACGGGAGAGGGGAAAAAACATTCAGTACTTC
NA	TRBD1	TRBJ2-2	TRBV14	CASSQVQGANTGELFF	TGTGCCAGCAGCCAAGTACAGGGGGCTAACACCGGGGAGCTGTTTTTT
NA	TRBD2	TRBJ2-1	TRBV18	CASSPPGTAGSSYNEQFF	TGTGCCAGCTCACCACCGGGTACAGCGGGGAGCTCCTACAATGAGCAGTTCTTC
NA	NA	TRBJ2-2	TRBV2	CASSIEWPNTGELFF	TGTGCCAGCAGTATCGAATGGCCAAACACCGGGGAGCTGTTTTTT
NA	NA	TRBJ2-1	TRBV6-5	CASSYHTGTFYNEQFF	TGTGCCAGCAGTTACCACACCGGGACTTTCTACAATGAGCAGTTCTTC
NA	TRBD1	TRBJ2-1	TRBV12-5	CASGSRRDSPLDEQFF	TGTGCTAGTGGTTCTCGTCGGGACAGTCCTTTAGATGAGCAGTTCTTC
NA	NA	TRBJ2-1	TRBV7-2	CASSHSVGEQFF	TGTGCCAGCAGCCATAGTGTTGGTGAGCAGTTCTTC
NA	TRBD1	TRBJ2-5	TRBV30	CAWSGFRQGGGFRETQYF	TGTGCCTGGAGTGGATTCCGACAGGGCGGCGGTTTTCGGGAGACCCAGTACTTC
NA	NA	TRBJ1-5	TRBV29-1	CSVGGRGNQPQHF	TGCAGCGTTGGGGGCAGGGGCAATCAGCCCCAGCATTTT
NA	NA	TRBJ1-2	TRBV28	CASSLPAVYGYTF	TGTGCCAGCAGCCTCCCGGCCGTCTATGGCTACACCTTC
NA	NA	TRBJ1-1	TRBV11-2	CASSLDREYTEAFF	TGTGCCAGCAGCTTAGACAGGGAATACACTGAAGCTTTCTTT
NA	NA	TRBJ2-2	TRBV11-3	CASSFRNVNTGELFF	TGTGCCAGCAGCTTCCGGAACGTTAACACCGGGGAGCTGTTTTTT
NA	TRBD2	TRBJ2-4	TRBV7-6	CASSPGLAASAKNIQYF	TGTGCCAGCAGCCCGGGACTAGCGGCCTCAGCCAAAAACATTCAGTACTTC
NA	NA	TRBJ2-5	TRBV29-1	CSVEEMEGTETQYF	TGCAGCGTTGAAGAGATGGAAGGAACAGAGACCCAGTACTTC
NA	NA	TRBJ2-7	TRBV7-2	CASSLTMDSPGFEQYF	TGTGCCAGCAGCTTAACTATGGACTCGCCGGGGTTCGAGCAGTACTTC
NA	TRBD1	TRBJ2-7	TRBV6-5	CASSYGGQGVKQYF	TGTGCCAGCAGTTACGGGGGACAGGGCGTCAAGCAGTACTTC
NA	NA	TRBJ1-1	TRBV5-1	CASSFGGISLAFF	TGCGCCAGCAGCTTTGGGGGGATTTCGTTAGCTTTCTTT
NA	TRBD2	TRBJ2-7	TRBV7-2	CASNIQTGTRDEQYF	TGTGCCAGCAACATCCAGACCGGGACTAGAGACGAGCAGTACTTC
NA	NA	TRBJ2-6	TRBV27	CATSSGANVLTF	TGTGCCACCAGCTCTGGGGCCAACGTCCTGACTTTC
NA	NA	TRBJ2-2	TRBV5-1	CASGGRVNTGELFF	TGCGCCAGCGGGGGGCGAGTGAATACCGGGGAGCTGTTTTTT
NA	NA	TRBJ1-5	TRBV10-3	CAISGGQLTANQPQHF	TGTGCCATCAGTGGTGGACAGTTAACGGCAAATCAGCCCCAGCATTTT
NA	NA	TRBJ1-2	TRBV20-1	CSGGFHYGYTF	TGCAGTGGGGGCTTCCACTATGGCTACACCTTC
NA	TRBD1	TRBJ1-5	TRBV5-5	CASSFRVAGGNSNQPQHF	TGTGCCAGCAGCTTCCGCGTCGCAGGGGGCAATAGCAATCAGCCCCAGCATTTT
NA	TRBD1	TRBJ2-7	TRBV6-6	CASSYSPGTGVEQYF	TGTGCCAGCAGTTACTCCCCCGGGACAGGGGTCGAGCAGTACTTC
NA	TRBD1	TRBJ1-2	TRBV7-9	CASSPGDSGYTF	TGTGCCAGCAGCCCGGGGGACAGTGGCTACACCTTC
NA	NA	TRBJ2-1	TRBV18	CASSPTQGILEQFF	TGTGCCAGCTCACCAACGCAGGGTATTTTGGAGCAGTTCTTC
NA	NA	TRBJ1-3	TRBV7-9	CASSSGATRNTIYF	TGTGCCAGCAGCTCAGGGGCCACCAGAAACACCATATATTTT
once	NA	TRBJ2-1	TRBV5-4	CASSSTHGFYEQFF	TGTGCCAGCAGCTCTACCCACGGCTTCTATGAGCAGTTCTTC
NA	NA	TRBJ2-1	TRBV28	CASSFVPKGYNEQFF	TGTGCCAGCAGTTTCGTCCCCAAGGGGTACAATGAGCAGTTCTTC
NA	TRBD2	TRBJ2-7	TRBV5-5	CASSFSGGSSYEQYF	TGTGCCAGCAGCTTTTCGGGGGGGAGCTCCTACGAGCAGTACTTC
NA	NA	TRBJ1-1	TRBV18	CASSPLSMNTEAFF	TGTGCCAGCTCACCACTTTCCATGAACACTGAAGCTTTCTTT
NA	TRBD1	TRBJ2-3	TRBV5-1	CASSLAGDRGVDTQYF	TGCGCCAGCAGCTTGGCGGGCGACAGGGGGGTAGATACGCAGTATTTT
NA	NA	TRBJ2-7	TRBV27	CASSVRVAYEQYF	TGTGCCAGCAGCGTACGGGTCGCCTACGAGCAGTACTTC
NA	NA	TRBJ2-7	TRBV7-2	CASSRWGEALYEQYF	TGTGCCAGCAGCCGGTGGGGGGAGGCCCTGTACGAGCAGTACTTC
once	NA	TRBJ2-7	TRBV5-1	CASSSAGRPTYEQYF	TGCGCCAGCAGCTCCGCGGGACGGCCAACCTACGAGCAGTACTTC
NA	TRBD1	TRBJ2-5	TRBV19	CASWGTGAGETQYF	TGTGCCAGCTGGGGAACAGGGGCGGGAGAGACCCAGTACTTC
NA	TRBD1	TRBJ2-7	TRBV6-5	CASSLRGDRVLEQYF	TGTGCCAGCAGTCTACGAGGGGACAGGGTACTCGAGCAGTACTTC
NA	NA	TRBJ2-7	TRBV27	CASSWGVEQYF	TGTGCCAGCAGTTGGGGCGTGGAGCAGTACTTC
NA	NA	TRBJ1-5	TRBV18	CASSPGNGNQPQHF	TGTGCCAGCTCACCTGGGAATGGCAATCAGCCCCAGCATTTT
NA	TRBD2	TRBJ2-3	TRBV9	CASSPREGWTDTQYF	TGTGCCAGCAGCCCCCGGGAGGGCTGGACAGATACGCAGTATTTT
NA	TRBD1	TRBJ2-5	TRBV7-9	CASSLGFWDRLLQTQYF	TGTGCCAGCAGCTTAGGATTTTGGGACAGGCTCCTCCAGACCCAGTACTTC
NA	NA	TRBJ1-2	TRBV5-1	CASSSLQPFYGYTF	TGCGCCAGCAGCTCACTACAGCCTTTCTATGGCTACACCTTC
NA	NA	TRBJ1-1	TRBV27	CASSPASYYRGTEAFF	TGTGCCAGCAGTCCCGCATCATACTACCGGGGAACTGAAGCTTTCTTT
NA	NA	TRBJ2-3	TRBV4-2	CASSPQGELPRLYF	TGTGCCAGCAGCCCCCAAGGGGAACTACCTCGTTTATATTTT
NA	NA	TRBJ1-3	TRBV5-4	CASSLPGWNGNTIYF	TGTGCCAGCAGCTTGCCGGGGTGGAATGGAAACACCATATATTTT
NA	NA	TRBJ1-5	TRBV28	CASSFIYRDYQPQHF	TGTGCCAGCAGTTTCATCTACAGGGATTATCAGCCCCAGCATTTT